These T cell receptor beta chains were read from a single sample in a study of T cells in localized non-small cell lung cancer. Using immunoSEQ multiplex PCR, the repertoire was profiled, and TCRdb retains in-frame clones only, with some absent. The table shows 38,000 or so clones, with about nine tenths occurring only once. Here the sequenced sample was peripheral blood mononuclear cells, taken before any cancer treatment. These receptors all come from a male donor older than 55 with stage II lung adenocarcinoma. The CDR3 runs from the conserved cysteine through the conserved F or W. Each record gives: V gene, CDR3 length, clone size, J gene, D gene, CDR3 DNA, CDR3 protein. A D gene is named only where the DNA matches it firmly. Size is stated for part of the rows, as once, few or many counts, or as a class when the clone is expanded.

v_gene: TRBV7-7; len: 14; abundance: NA; j_gene: TRBJ2-3; d_gene: NA; CDR3nt: TGTGCCAGCAGCTTAGCAGGAAACACAGATACGCAGTATTTT; CDR3aa: CASSLAGNTDTQYF
v_gene: TRBV10-3; len: 14; abundance: NA; j_gene: TRBJ2-3; d_gene: NA; CDR3nt: TGTGCCATCAGTGAGGGGCGAGCGCGAGATACGCAGTATTTT; CDR3aa: CAISEGRARDTQYF
v_gene: TRBV30; len: 15; abundance: few; j_gene: TRBJ1-5; d_gene: NA; CDR3nt: TGTGCCTGGAGTTACGGGACCGCGGCCAATCAGCCCCAGCATTTT; CDR3aa: CAWSYGTAANQPQHF
v_gene: TRBV11-1; len: 16; abundance: NA; j_gene: TRBJ2-1; d_gene: NA; CDR3nt: TGTGCCAGCAGCCCGCTCCAAAGGGGGGGGAAAAATGAGCAGTTCTTC; CDR3aa: CASSPLQRGGKNEQFF
v_gene: TRBV25-1; len: 14; abundance: NA; j_gene: TRBJ1-1; d_gene: NA; CDR3nt: TGTGCCAGCGAACCGGGACGGGTGAACACTGAAGCTTTCTTT; CDR3aa: CASEPGRVNTEAFF
v_gene: TRBV4-1; len: 18; abundance: few; j_gene: TRBJ2-1; d_gene: NA; CDR3nt: TGCGCCAGCAGCCAACTAGACCTACTCCCCGCGCCTTACAATGAGCAGTTCTTC; CDR3aa: CASSQLDLLPAPYNEQFF
v_gene: TRBV21-1; len: 16; abundance: NA; j_gene: TRBJ2-7; d_gene: NA; CDR3nt: TGTGCCAGCAGCGTGACGGGGGCAGCCTTTGGCGACGAGCAGTACTTC; CDR3aa: CASSVTGAAFGDEQYF
v_gene: TRBV7-6; len: 16; abundance: NA; j_gene: TRBJ2-2; d_gene: NA; CDR3nt: TGTGCCAGCAGCTTAGCGGGACCTCACATAACCGGGGAGCTGTTTTTT; CDR3aa: CASSLAGPHITGELFF
v_gene: TRBV11-2; len: 15; abundance: NA; j_gene: TRBJ1-1; d_gene: TRBD1; CDR3nt: TGTGCCAGCAGCCCCCGGACAGGGGGAAACACTGAAGCTTTCTTT; CDR3aa: CASSPRTGGNTEAFF
v_gene: TRBV6-5; len: 12; abundance: NA; j_gene: TRBJ1-2; d_gene: NA; CDR3nt: TGTGCCAGCAGTTTCGGACGCTATGGCTACACCTTC; CDR3aa: CASSFGRYGYTF
v_gene: TRBV15; len: 16; abundance: few; j_gene: TRBJ2-1; d_gene: NA; CDR3nt: TGTGCCACCAGCGGCCTCCAGGCTCGACTGCAGAATGAGCAGTTCTTC; CDR3aa: CATSGLQARLQNEQFF
v_gene: TRBV5-1; len: 13; abundance: NA; j_gene: TRBJ2-1; d_gene: NA; CDR3nt: TGCGCCAGCGGGCCGGACTCCTACAATGAGCAGTTCTTC; CDR3aa: CASGPDSYNEQFF
v_gene: TRBV7-2; len: 11; abundance: once; j_gene: TRBJ2-2; d_gene: NA; CDR3nt: TGTGCCAGCAGCTTACGAGGGGAGCTGTTTTTT; CDR3aa: CASSLRGELFF
v_gene: TRBV30; len: 14; abundance: NA; j_gene: TRBJ2-3; d_gene: NA; CDR3nt: TGTGCCTGGAGTGGTTGGGGGATATCAGATACGCAGTATTTT; CDR3aa: CAWSGWGISDTQYF
v_gene: TRBV2; len: 14; abundance: NA; j_gene: TRBJ1-4; d_gene: NA; CDR3nt: TGTGCCAGCATCCTAGACATGACTAATGAAAAACTGTTTTTT; CDR3aa: CASILDMTNEKLFF
v_gene: TRBV19; len: 15; abundance: NA; j_gene: TRBJ2-7; d_gene: TRBD2; CDR3nt: TGTGCCAGTAGTATTCTCCTAGGGAGGGACTACGAGCAGTACTTC; CDR3aa: CASSILLGRDYEQYF
v_gene: TRBV21-1; len: 16; abundance: NA; j_gene: TRBJ1-4; d_gene: NA; CDR3nt: TGTGCCAGCGGATCCCCCGCGAGGATAGCTGATGAAAAACTGTTTTTT; CDR3aa: CASGSPARIADEKLFF
v_gene: TRBV5-5; len: 16; abundance: NA; j_gene: TRBJ2-1; d_gene: TRBD1; CDR3nt: TGTGCCAGCAGCCAAACTCTGGGGACAGGGTACAATGAGCAGTTCTTC; CDR3aa: CASSQTLGTGYNEQFF
v_gene: TRBV7-2; len: 13; abundance: NA; j_gene: TRBJ1-5; d_gene: NA; CDR3nt: TGTGCCAGCAGCTTAGGGCTAAATCAGCCCCAGCATTTT; CDR3aa: CASSLGLNQPQHF
v_gene: TRBV28; len: 14; abundance: NA; j_gene: TRBJ1-4; d_gene: NA; CDR3nt: TGTGCCAGCAGCCGTCCTGGAGAGGGCGAAAAACTGTTTTTT; CDR3aa: CASSRPGEGEKLFF
v_gene: TRBV7-2; len: 12; abundance: few; j_gene: TRBJ1-5; d_gene: NA; CDR3nt: TGTGCCAGCAGCCCCTACAATCAGCCCCAGCATTTT; CDR3aa: CASSPYNQPQHF
v_gene: TRBV11-2; len: 16; abundance: NA; j_gene: TRBJ1-1; d_gene: TRBD1; CDR3nt: TGTGCCAGCAGCCTGGACAGGACCCCCGCAAACACTGAAGCTTTCTTT; CDR3aa: CASSLDRTPANTEAFF
v_gene: TRBV7-6; len: 16; abundance: NA; j_gene: TRBJ2-3; d_gene: NA; CDR3nt: TGTGCCAGCAGCTTACCCTTAGGGGTGGGCACAGATACGCAGTATTTT; CDR3aa: CASSLPLGVGTDTQYF
v_gene: TRBV18; len: 13; abundance: NA; j_gene: TRBJ2-1; d_gene: NA; CDR3nt: TGTGCCAGCTCACCAGGGGGCTACAATGAGCAGTTCTTC; CDR3aa: CASSPGGYNEQFF
v_gene: TRBV4-1; len: 14; abundance: NA; j_gene: TRBJ1-2; d_gene: NA; CDR3nt: TGCGCCAGCAGCCAAGCGGCAGCTAACTATGGCTACACCTTC; CDR3aa: CASSQAAANYGYTF
v_gene: TRBV2; len: 16; abundance: NA; j_gene: TRBJ2-7; d_gene: TRBD1; CDR3nt: TGTGCCAGCAGTGAAGAGGACAGGGAAGCTACCTACGAGCAGTACTTC; CDR3aa: CASSEEDREATYEQYF
v_gene: TRBV2; len: 12; abundance: NA; j_gene: TRBJ1-1; d_gene: NA; CDR3nt: TGTGCCAGCATCCAGGGTTTTACTGAAGCTTTCTTT; CDR3aa: CASIQGFTEAFF
v_gene: TRBV6-1; len: 14; abundance: NA; j_gene: TRBJ1-5; d_gene: NA; CDR3nt: TGTGCCAGCAGTGTCGACGGGGGTCATCAGCCCCAGCATTTT; CDR3aa: CASSVDGGHQPQHF
v_gene: TRBV18; len: 14; abundance: NA; j_gene: TRBJ1-1; d_gene: NA; CDR3nt: TGTGCCAGCTCACAGGGGAGTAAGTACACTGAAGCTTTCTTT; CDR3aa: CASSQGSKYTEAFF
v_gene: TRBV4-1; len: 15; abundance: once; j_gene: TRBJ2-1; d_gene: NA; CDR3nt: TGCGCCAGCAGCTTCATGCAACGGGAAGACAATGAGCAGTTCTTC; CDR3aa: CASSFMQREDNEQFF
v_gene: TRBV5-6; len: 15; abundance: NA; j_gene: TRBJ2-1; d_gene: NA; CDR3nt: TGTGCCAGCAGCTTGGTCACCGGGTTAGGGGATGAGCAGTTCTTC; CDR3aa: CASSLVTGLGDEQFF
v_gene: TRBV5-1; len: 12; abundance: NA; j_gene: TRBJ1-6; d_gene: NA; CDR3nt: TGCGCCAGCAGCTTGGTAGGTGGGCCCCTCCACTTT; CDR3aa: CASSLVGGPLHF
v_gene: TRBV13; len: 13; abundance: NA; j_gene: TRBJ2-1; d_gene: NA; CDR3nt: TGTGCCAGCAGCTTAGAACGATACAATGAGCAGTTCTTC; CDR3aa: CASSLERYNEQFF
v_gene: TRBV5-1; len: 15; abundance: NA; j_gene: TRBJ2-7; d_gene: NA; CDR3nt: TGCGCCAGCAGCTTGGATTGGCAGACCTCCTACGAGCAGTACTTC; CDR3aa: CASSLDWQTSYEQYF
v_gene: TRBV2; len: 17; abundance: once; j_gene: TRBJ1-4; d_gene: NA; CDR3nt: TGTGCCAGCAGTGGGACACCTATGGAGGTAGATAATGAAAAACTGTTTTTT; CDR3aa: CASSGTPMEVDNEKLFF
v_gene: TRBV6-5; len: 13; abundance: NA; j_gene: TRBJ1-2; d_gene: TRBD1; CDR3nt: TGTGCCAGCAGTCCGGACAGGGGTGGTGGCTACACCTTC; CDR3aa: CASSPDRGGGYTF
v_gene: TRBV7-2; len: 15; abundance: NA; j_gene: TRBJ2-1; d_gene: TRBD1; CDR3nt: TGTGCCAGCAGCTTATTATCCCCGGGACAGGCAAAGCAGTTCTTC; CDR3aa: CASSLLSPGQAKQFF
v_gene: TRBV12-5; len: 11; abundance: few; j_gene: TRBJ1-2; d_gene: NA; CDR3nt: TGTGCTAGTGGTTTCAACTATGGCTACACCTTC; CDR3aa: CASGFNYGYTF
v_gene: TRBV19; len: 14; abundance: NA; j_gene: TRBJ2-5; d_gene: TRBD1; CDR3nt: TGTGCCAGTAGTATTGGACAGGGCCAAGAGACCCAGTACTTC; CDR3aa: CASSIGQGQETQYF
v_gene: TRBV6-1; len: 15; abundance: NA; j_gene: TRBJ2-2; d_gene: TRBD1; CDR3nt: TGTGCCAGCAGTGAGAACAGGGGGAAGGCCGGGGAGCTGTTTTTT; CDR3aa: CASSENRGKAGELFF
v_gene: TRBV10-3; len: 14; abundance: NA; j_gene: TRBJ1-4; d_gene: NA; CDR3nt: TGTGCCATCAGTGAGTCGCCCTTGTCTGAAAAACTGTTTTTT; CDR3aa: CAISESPLSEKLFF